The rows below give T cell receptor beta chains drawn from one sample of a study of early T cells in non-severe SARS-CoV-2 infection. MiXCR, run by TCRdb on the 5' RACE reads, gives a single entry per CDR3 protein. The sample contains approximately 80,000 distinct CDR3 sequences, about 11% of which appear only once. The sample was whole blood, taken at baseline. These receptors were obtained from an adult who was a healthcare worker with PCR-confirmed SARS-CoV-2 infection or an uninfected control (not recorded which). The CDR3 runs from the conserved cysteine through the conserved F or W.

V gene	J gene	CDR3 protein
TRBV21-1	TRBJ2-5	CARRDIAQETQYF
TRBV11-2	TRBJ2-6	CASSFGISSGANVLTF
TRBV6-5	TRBJ2-1	CASSYRGGGYNEQFF
TRBV7-2	TRBJ1-1	CASSLAYAGAWAFF
TRBV7-8	TRBJ2-6	CASSLVGASGANVLTF
TRBV18	TRBJ2-1	CASSPIKRGGGANEQFF
TRBV3-1	TRBJ2-1	CASSQESWTREQFF
TRBV19	TRBJ2-5	CASSMILERLRSQETQYF
TRBV28	TRBJ2-7	CASSPVTGTSGGAFYEQYF
TRBV29-1	TRBJ1-2	CSVFGGGQAYGYTF
TRBV7-6	TRBJ2-6	CASSLLAVGSGANVLTF
TRBV5-1	TRBJ2-7	CASSPPGQGLYEQYF
TRBV29-1	TRBJ1-2	CSVGEDRYTF
TRBV6-1	TRBJ2-1	CASRENRGQGRTEQFF
TRBV28	TRBJ2-7	CASSLDRIPYEQYF
TRBV7-6	TRBJ2-1	CASSRTGGLVNEQFF
TRBV10-2	TRBJ2-1	CASRTSGDYNEQFF
TRBV5-4	TRBJ2-3	CASSLAGLGADTQYF
TRBV6-1	TRBJ2-1	CASLGGGLDSSYNEQFF
TRBV6-1	TRBJ1-5	CASSGMRGVQPQHF
TRBV20-1	TRBJ2-3	CSATGQAYTQYF
TRBV6-2/TRBV6-3	TRBJ2-1	CASSLLAGGRGEQFF
TRBV7-8	TRBJ2-5	CASSLGEGWAQETQYF
TRBV12-5	TRBJ1-1	CASGWDRGNTEAFF
TRBV5-4	TRBJ2-6	CASSLDRSSGANVLTF
TRBV6-4	TRBJ2-3	CASSVSQIDTQYF
TRBV6-5	TRBJ2-2	CASRQGYTGELFF
TRBV29-1	TRBJ1-2	CSVAAGSDYGYTF
TRBV7-9	TRBJ2-7	CASSPTGTGSKQYF
TRBV15	TRBJ2-6	CATSRGLTGANVLTF
TRBV9	TRBJ2-3	CASQRGVTITDTQYF
TRBV3-1	TRBJ2-7	CASSQEGGSSYEQYF
TRBV6-5	TRBJ1-5	CASSYGRNQPQHF
TRBV11-3	TRBJ2-7	CASSLGPGHYEQYF
TRBV20-1	TRBJ2-3	CSARVAGFTDTQYF
TRBV18	TRBJ2-1	CSSSPPSLRNEQFF
TRBV29-1	TRBJ1-1	CSAGAGGTEAFF
TRBV6-2/TRBV6-3	TRBJ2-7	CASKLGSITYEQYF
TRBV5-1	TRBJ2-1	CASSLEGRSYNEQFF
TRBV5-1	TRBJ2-2	CASTPPGAVTGELFF
TRBV12-3/TRBV12-4	TRBJ1-1	CASGRGLVTEAFF
TRBV15	TRBJ1-3	CATSRDTMGSGNTIYF
TRBV5-5	TRBJ2-1	CASSRSHNEQFF
TRBV10-3	TRBJ2-3	CAISGRGLKSDTQYF
TRBV29-1	TRBJ2-5	CSVEGETQYF
TRBV6-1	TRBJ2-7	CASSANFGGLEQYF
TRBV29-1	TRBJ2-3	CSVAPWSTDTQYF
TRBV11-2	TRBJ2-5	CASSLLSLGETQYF
TRBV9	TRBJ1-3	CASSVDSGNTIYF
TRBV11-2	TRBJ2-7	CASSSLTRSYEQYF
TRBV7-9	TRBJ1-1	CASSRQGADAEAFF
TRBV9	TRBJ1-6	CASSGRQGLPNSPLHF
TRBV7-3	TRBJ2-6	CASSLGGAGANVLTF
TRBV6-5	TRBJ2-3	CASSSRPTDTQYF
TRBV20-1	TRBJ1-2	CSARINNYGYTF